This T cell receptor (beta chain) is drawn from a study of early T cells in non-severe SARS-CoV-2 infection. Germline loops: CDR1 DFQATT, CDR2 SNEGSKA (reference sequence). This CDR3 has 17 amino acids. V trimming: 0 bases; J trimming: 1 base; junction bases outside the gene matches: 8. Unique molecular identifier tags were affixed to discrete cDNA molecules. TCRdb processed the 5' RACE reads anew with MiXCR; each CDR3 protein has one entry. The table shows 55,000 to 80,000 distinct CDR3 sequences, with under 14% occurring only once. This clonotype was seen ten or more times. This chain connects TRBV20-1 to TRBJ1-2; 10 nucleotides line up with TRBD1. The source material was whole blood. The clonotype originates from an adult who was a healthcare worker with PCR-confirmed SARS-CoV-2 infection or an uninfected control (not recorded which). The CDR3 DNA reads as TGCAGTGCTAGAGAGAAGGGACAGGGGTCCTTTAACTATGGCTACACCTTC. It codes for CSAREKGQGSFNYGYTF.